This record covers a single T cell receptor beta chain. Its antigen is undetermined. Primers: 52 TRBV forward and 13 TRBJ reverse. The repertoire was sequenced with immunoSEQ multiplex PCR; TCRdb's copy has only in-frame clones and lacks some. The table lists roughly 23,000 clones, roughly 84% of them singletons. Germline V CDR1 and CDR2: SEHNR, FQNEAQ (reference sequence). This CDR3 region has 16 residues. Trimming left V 0 bases short and J 1 base short, with 9 bases between. The entry originates in a study of regulatory T cells. Whole-study results and caveats: Regulatory T cells showed the strongest V-J pair restriction and V/J gene skewing among patient repertoires. Hydrophobic residues at CDR3 positions 6 and 7 were enriched in conventional CD4+ T cells of CD3G-deficient patients.

A couple of CD3G-deficient patients had more severe autoimmunity; all had some. At testing, patients were 2 to 39 years old, with reduced naive and increased memory T-cell proportions. CD4+ T cells were divided by sorting: CD25-high CD127-low Tregs, CD25-low CD127-high conventional cells. Sequencing used conventional CD4+ T cells sorted from blood. The genes are TRBV7-9 and TRBJ2-2, with D uncertain. The clonotype was recovered from a child aged 5 to 17 with CD3G deficiency. The CDR3 here is CASSLAISGNTGELFF. The CDR3 DNA sequence: TGTGCCAGCAGCTTAGCGATTTCAGGGAACACCGGGGAGCTGTTTTTT.